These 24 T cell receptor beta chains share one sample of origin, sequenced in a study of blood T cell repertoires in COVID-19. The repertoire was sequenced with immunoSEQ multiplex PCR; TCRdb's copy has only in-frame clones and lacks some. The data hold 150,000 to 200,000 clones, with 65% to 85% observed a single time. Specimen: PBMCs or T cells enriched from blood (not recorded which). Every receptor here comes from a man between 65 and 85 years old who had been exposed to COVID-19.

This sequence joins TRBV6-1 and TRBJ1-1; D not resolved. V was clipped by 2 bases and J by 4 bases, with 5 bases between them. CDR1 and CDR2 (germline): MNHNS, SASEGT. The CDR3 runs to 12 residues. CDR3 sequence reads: CASSEFITEAFF. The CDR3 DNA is TGTGCCAGCAGTGAATTCATCACTGAAGCTTTCTTT.

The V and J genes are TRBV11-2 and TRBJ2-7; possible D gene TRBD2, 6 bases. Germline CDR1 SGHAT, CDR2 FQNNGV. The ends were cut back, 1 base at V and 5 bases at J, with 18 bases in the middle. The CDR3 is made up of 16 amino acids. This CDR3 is CASSLVFPWRADEQYF. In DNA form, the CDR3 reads TGTGCCAGCAGCTTAGTTTTCCCCTGGAGGGCTGACGAGCAGTACTTC. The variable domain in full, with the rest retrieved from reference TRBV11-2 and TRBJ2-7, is EAGVAQSPRYKIIEKRQSVAFWCNPISGHATLYWYQQILGQGPKLLIQFQNNGVVDDSQLPKDRFSAERLKGVDSTLKIQPAKLEDSAVYLCASSLVFPWRADEQYFGPGTRLTVT.

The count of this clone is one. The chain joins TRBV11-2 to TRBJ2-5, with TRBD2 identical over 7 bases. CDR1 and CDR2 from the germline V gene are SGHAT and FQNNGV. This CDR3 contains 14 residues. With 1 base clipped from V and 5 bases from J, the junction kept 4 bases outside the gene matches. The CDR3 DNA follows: TGTGCCAGCAGCTTAGGGACTAGTGGGGAGACCCAGTACTTC. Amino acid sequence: CASSLGTSGETQYF.

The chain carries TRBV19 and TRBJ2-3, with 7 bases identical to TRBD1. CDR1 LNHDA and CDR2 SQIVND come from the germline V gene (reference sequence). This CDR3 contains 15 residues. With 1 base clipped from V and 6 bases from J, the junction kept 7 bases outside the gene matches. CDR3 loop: CASSIGPPRGDTQYF. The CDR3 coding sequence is TGTGCCAGTAGTATAGGACCCCCCAGGGGGGATACGCAGTATTTT.

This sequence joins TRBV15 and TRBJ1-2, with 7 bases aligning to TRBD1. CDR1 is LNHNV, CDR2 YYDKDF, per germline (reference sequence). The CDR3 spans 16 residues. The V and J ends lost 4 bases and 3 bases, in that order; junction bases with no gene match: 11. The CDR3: CATSTIPRGLDYGYTF. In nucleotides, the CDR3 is TGTGCCACCAGCACAATTCCCAGGGGGTTGGACTATGGCTACACCTTC. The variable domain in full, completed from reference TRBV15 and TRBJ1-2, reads DAMVIQNPRYQVTQFGKPVTLSCSQTLNHNVMYWYQQKSSQAPKLLFHYYDKDFNNEADTPDNFQSRRPNTSFCFLDIRSPGLGDTAMYLCATSTIPRGLDYGYTFGSGTRLTVV.

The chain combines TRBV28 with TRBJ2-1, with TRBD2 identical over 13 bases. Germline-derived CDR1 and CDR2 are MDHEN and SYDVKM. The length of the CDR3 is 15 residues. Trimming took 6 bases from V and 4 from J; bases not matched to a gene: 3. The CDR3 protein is CASRTSGRFYNEQFF. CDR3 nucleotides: TGTGCCAGCAGGACTAGCGGGAGGTTTTACAATGAGCAGTTCTTC.

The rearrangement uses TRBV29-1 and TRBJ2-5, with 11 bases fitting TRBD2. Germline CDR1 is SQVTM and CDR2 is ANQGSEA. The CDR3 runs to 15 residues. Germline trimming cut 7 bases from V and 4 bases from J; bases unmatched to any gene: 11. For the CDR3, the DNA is TGCAGCGCCGTCCAGGGTAGCGGGAGGGTAGAGACCCAGTACTTC. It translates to CSAVQGSGRVETQYF. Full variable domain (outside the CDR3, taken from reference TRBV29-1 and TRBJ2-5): SAVISQKPSRDICQRGTSLTIQCQVDSQVTMMFWYRQQPGQSLTLIATANQGSEATYESGFVIDKFPISRPNLTFSTLTVSNMSPEDSSIYLCSAVQGSGRVETQYFGPGTRLLVL.

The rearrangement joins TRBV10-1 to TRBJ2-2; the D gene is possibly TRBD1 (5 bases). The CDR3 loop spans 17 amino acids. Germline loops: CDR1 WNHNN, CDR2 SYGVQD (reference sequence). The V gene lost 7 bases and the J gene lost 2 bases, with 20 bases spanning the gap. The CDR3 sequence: CASTLYRPTGNTGELFF. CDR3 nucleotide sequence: TGCGCCAGCACTTTATACAGACCAACAGGTAACACCGGGGAGCTGTTTTTT.

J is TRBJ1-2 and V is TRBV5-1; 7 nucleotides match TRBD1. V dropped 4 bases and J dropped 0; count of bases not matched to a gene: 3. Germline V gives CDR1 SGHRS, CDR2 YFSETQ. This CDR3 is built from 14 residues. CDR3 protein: CASSPGTANYGYTF. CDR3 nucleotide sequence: TGCGCCAGCAGCCCGGGGACAGCTAACTATGGCTACACCTTC. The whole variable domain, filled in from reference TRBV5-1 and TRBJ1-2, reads KAGVTQTPRYLIKTRGQQVTLSCSPISGHRSVSWYQQTPGQGLQFLFEYFSETQRNKGNFPGRFSGRQFSNSRSEMNVSTLELGDSALYLCASSPGTANYGYTFGSGTRLTVV.

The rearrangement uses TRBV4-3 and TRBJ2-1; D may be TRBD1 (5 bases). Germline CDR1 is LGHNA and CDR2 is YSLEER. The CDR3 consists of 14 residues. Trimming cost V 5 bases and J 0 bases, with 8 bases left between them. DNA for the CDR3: TGCGCCAGCAGCTTAGACAGCTCCTACAATGAGCAGTTCTTC. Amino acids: CASSLDSSYNEQFF.

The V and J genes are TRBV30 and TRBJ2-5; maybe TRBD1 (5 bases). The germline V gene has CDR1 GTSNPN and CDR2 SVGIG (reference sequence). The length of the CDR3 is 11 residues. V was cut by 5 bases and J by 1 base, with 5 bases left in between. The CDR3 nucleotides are TGTGCCTGGGGGGCCCAAGAGACCCAGTACTTC. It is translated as CAWGAQETQYF.

The CDR3 bases are TGTGCCAGCAGCATACAGACAGGGAGCACAGATACGCAGTATTTT. Protein: CASSIQTGSTDTQYF. The chain combines TRBV7-2 with TRBJ2-3; 7 bases align to TRBD1. Germline V CDR1 and CDR2: SGHTA, FQGNSA. The CDR3 covers 15 residues. V shed 5 bases and J 0 bases; nucleotides not matched to a gene: 5.

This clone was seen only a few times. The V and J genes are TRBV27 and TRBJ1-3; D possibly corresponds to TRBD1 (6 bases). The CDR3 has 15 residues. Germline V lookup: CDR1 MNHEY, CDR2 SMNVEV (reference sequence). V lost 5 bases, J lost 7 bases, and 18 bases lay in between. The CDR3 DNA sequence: TGTGCCAGCAGTAAGACTTTGGACAGTAGGAACACCATATATTTT. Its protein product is CASSKTLDSRNTIYF.

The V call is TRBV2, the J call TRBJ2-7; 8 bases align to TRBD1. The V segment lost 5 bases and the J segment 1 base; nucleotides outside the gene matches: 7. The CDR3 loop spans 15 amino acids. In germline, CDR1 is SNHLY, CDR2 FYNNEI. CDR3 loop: CASSTPGQASYEQYF. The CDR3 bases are TGTGCCAGCAGTACCCCGGGACAGGCATCCTACGAGCAGTACTTC.

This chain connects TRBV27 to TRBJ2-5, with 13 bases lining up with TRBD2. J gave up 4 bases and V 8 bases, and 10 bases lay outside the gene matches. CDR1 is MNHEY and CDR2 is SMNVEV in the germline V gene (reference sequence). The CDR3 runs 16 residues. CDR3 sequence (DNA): TGTGCCAGCGGCCAGACTAGCGGGAGGCCGGGAGAGACCCAGTACTTC. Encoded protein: CASGQTSGRPGETQYF.

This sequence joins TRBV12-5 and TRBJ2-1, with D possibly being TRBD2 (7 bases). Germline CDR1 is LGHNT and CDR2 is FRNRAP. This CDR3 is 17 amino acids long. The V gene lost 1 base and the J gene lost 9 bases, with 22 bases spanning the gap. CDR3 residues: CASGLAPPRKGGGEQFF. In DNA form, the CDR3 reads TGTGCTAGTGGTTTGGCCCCCCCTAGAAAGGGGGGGGGTGAGCAGTTCTTC.

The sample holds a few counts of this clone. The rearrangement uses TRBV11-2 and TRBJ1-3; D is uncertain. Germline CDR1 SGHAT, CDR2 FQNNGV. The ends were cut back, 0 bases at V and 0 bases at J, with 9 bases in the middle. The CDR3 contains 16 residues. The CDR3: CASSLESGYSGNTIYF. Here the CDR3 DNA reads TGTGCCAGCAGCTTAGAGTCAGGATACTCTGGAAACACCATATATTTT.

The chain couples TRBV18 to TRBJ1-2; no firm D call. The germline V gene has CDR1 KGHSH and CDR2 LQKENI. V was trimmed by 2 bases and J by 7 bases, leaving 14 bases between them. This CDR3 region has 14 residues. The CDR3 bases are TGTGCCAGCTCACCATCCGCCCGGGGTACTGGCTACACCTTC. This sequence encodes CASSPSARGTGYTF.

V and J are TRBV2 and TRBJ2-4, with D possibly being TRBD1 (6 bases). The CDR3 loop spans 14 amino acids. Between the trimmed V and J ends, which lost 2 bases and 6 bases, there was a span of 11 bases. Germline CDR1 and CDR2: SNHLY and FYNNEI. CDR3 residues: CASSETGRANIQYF. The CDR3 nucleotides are TGTGCCAGCAGTGAAACAGGGCGGGCAAACATTCAGTACTTC.

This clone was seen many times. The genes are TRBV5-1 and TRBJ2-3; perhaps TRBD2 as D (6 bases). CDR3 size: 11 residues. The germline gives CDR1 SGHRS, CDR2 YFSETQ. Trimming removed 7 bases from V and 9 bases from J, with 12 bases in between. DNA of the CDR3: TGCGCCAGCGCGTGGAGGGACACGCAGTATTTT. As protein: CASAWRDTQYF. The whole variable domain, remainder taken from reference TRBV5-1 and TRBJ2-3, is KAGVTQTPRYLIKTRGQQVTLSCSPISGHRSVSWYQQTPGQGLQFLFEYFSETQRNKGNFPGRFSGRQFSNSRSEMNVSTLELGDSALYLCASAWRDTQYFGPGTRLTVL.

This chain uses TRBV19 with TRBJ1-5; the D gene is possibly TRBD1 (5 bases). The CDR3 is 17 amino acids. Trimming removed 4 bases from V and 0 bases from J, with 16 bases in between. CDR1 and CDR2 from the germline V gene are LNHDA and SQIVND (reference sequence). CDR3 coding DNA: TGTGCCAGTAGTACCCTAGACAGCCGATATAGCAATCAGCCCCAGCATTTT. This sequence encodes CASSTLDSRYSNQPQHF.

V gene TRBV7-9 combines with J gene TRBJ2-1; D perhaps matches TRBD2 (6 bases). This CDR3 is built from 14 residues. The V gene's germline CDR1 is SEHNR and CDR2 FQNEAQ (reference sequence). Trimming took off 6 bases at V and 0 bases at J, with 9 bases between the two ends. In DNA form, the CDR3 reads TGTGCCAGCAGTTCCGGGAGCTCCTACAATGAGCAGTTCTTC. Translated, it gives CASSSGSSYNEQFF.

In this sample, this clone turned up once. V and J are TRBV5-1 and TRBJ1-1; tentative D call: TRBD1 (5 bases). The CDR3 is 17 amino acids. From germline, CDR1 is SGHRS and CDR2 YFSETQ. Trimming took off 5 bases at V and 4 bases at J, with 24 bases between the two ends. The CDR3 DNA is TGCGCCAGCAGTCGTTCCGGGGGTCCCCAGGTCGGCACTGAAGCTTTCTTT. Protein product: CASSRSGGPQVGTEAFF.

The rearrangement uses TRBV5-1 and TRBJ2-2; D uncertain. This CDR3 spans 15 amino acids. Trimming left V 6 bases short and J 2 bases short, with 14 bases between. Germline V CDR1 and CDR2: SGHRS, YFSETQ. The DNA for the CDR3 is TGCGCCAGCAAGTCCTTGTCCAGAAACACCGGGGAGCTGTTTTTT. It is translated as CASKSLSRNTGELFF.